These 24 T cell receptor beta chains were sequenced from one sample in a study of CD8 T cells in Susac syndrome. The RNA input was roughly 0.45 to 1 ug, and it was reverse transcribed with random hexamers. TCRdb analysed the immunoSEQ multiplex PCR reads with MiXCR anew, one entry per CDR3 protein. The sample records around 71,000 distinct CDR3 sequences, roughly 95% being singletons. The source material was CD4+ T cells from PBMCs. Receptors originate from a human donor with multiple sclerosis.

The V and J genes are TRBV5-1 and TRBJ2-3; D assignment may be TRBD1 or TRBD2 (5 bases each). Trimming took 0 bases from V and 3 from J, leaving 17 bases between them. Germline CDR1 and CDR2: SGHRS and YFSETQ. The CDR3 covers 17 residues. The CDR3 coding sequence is TGCGCCAGCAGCTTGGCCCCTCCAGGGAGTGGTACAGATACGCAGTATTTT. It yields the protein CASSLAPPGSGTDTQYF.

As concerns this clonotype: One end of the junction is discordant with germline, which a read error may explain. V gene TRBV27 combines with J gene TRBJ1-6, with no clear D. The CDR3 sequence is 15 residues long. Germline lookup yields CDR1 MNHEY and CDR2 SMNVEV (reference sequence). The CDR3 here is CASSLAGWYTSPLHF. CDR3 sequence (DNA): TGTGCCAGCAGTTTAGCGGGGTGGTATACTTCACCCCTCCACTTT.

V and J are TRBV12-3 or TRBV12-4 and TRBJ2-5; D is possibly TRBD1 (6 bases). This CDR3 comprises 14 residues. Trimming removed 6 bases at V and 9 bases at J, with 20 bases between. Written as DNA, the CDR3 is TGTGCCAGCAGCCCACAGCGTCAGGGGTTCTCCCAGTACTTC. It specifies CASSPQRQGFSQYF.

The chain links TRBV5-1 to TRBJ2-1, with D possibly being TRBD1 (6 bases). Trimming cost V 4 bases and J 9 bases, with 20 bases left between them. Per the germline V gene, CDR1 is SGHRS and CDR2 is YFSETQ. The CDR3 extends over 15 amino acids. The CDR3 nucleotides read TGCGCCAGCAGCGTGACGACGGGACATTATGGTGAGCAGTTCTTC. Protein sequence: CASSVTTGHYGEQFF. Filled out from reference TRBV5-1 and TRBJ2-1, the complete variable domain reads KAGVTQTPRYLIKTRGQQVTLSCSPISGHRSVSWYQQTPGQGLQFLFEYFSETQRNKGNFPGRFSGRQFSNSRSEMNVSTLELGDSALYLCASSVTTGHYGEQFFGPGTRLTVL.

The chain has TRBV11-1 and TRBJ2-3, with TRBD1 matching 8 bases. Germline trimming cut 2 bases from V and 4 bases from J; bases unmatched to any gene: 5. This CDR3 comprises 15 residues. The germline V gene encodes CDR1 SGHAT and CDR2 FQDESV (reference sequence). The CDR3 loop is CASSLPGQEPDTQYF. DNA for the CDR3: TGTGCCAGCAGCTTACCGGGACAGGAACCAGATACGCAGTATTTT.

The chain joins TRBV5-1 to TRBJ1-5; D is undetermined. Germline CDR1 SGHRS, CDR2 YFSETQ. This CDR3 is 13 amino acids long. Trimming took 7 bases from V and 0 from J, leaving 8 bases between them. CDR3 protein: CASRMDSNQPQHF. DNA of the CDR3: TGCGCCAGCCGAATGGATAGCAATCAGCCCCAGCATTTT.

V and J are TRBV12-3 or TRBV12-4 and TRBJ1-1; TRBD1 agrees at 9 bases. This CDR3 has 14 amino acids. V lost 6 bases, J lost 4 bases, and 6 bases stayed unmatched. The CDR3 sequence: CASSSQGARTEAFF. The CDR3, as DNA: TGTGCCAGCAGCTCACAGGGGGCGCGCACTGAAGCTTTCTTT.

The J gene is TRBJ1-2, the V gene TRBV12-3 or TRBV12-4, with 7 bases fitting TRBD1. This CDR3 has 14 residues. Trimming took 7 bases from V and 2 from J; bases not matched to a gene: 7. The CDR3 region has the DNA TGTGCCAGCACCGCGACAGGGACCAACTATGGCTACACCTTC. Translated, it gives CASTATGTNYGYTF.

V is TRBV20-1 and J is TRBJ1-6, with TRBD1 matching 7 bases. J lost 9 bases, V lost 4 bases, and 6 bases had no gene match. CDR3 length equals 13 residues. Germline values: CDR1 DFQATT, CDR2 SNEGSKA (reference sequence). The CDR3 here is CSANPQGVSPLHF. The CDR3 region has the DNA TGCAGTGCTAACCCCCAGGGGGTTTCACCCCTCCACTTT.

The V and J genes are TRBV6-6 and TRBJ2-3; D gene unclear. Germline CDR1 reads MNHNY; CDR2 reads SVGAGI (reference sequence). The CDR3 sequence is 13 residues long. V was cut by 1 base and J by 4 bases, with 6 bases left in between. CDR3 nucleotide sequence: TGTGCCAGCAGTTACTTAGGCCCAGATACGCAGTATTTT. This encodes CASSYLGPDTQYF.

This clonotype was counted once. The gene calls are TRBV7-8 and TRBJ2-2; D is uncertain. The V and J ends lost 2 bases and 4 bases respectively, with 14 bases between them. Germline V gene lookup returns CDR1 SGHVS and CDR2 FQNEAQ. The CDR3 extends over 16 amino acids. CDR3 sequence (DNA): TGTGCCAGCAGCTTATTACGTGGGTGGGGCACCGGGGAGCTGTTTTTT. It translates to CASSLLRGWGTGELFF.

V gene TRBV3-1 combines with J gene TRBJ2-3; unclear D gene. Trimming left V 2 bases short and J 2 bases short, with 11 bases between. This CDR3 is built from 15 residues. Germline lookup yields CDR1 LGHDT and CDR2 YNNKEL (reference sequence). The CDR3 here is CASSQLWSSTDTQYF. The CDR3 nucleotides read TGTGCCAGCAGCCAATTATGGTCCTCCACAGATACGCAGTATTTT.

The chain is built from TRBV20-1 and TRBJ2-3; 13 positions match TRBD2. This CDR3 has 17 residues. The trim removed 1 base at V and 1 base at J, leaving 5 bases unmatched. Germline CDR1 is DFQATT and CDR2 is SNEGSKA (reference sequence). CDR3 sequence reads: CSARAQGLAGGTDTQYF. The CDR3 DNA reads TGCAGTGCTAGAGCCCAAGGACTAGCGGGGGGCACAGATACGCAGTATTTT.

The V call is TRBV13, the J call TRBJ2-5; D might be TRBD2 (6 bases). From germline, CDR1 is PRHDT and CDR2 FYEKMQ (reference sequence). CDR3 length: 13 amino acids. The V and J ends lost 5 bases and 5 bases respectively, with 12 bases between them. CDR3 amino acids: CASSPNRGETQYF. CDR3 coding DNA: TGTGCCAGCAGCCCCAACCGGGGGGAGACCCAGTACTTC.

CDR3 amino acids: CASSLQGNSDTQYF. The CDR3 DNA reads as TGTGCCAGCAGCCTCCAGGGGAACTCAGATACGCAGTATTTT. This chain connects TRBV11-2 to TRBJ2-3, with a possible D match to TRBD1 (6 bases). Germline CDR1 is SGHAT and CDR2 is FQNNGV. V lost 5 bases and J lost 4, with 13 bases in between. There are 14 residues in the CDR3. The complete variable domain, with remaining parts taken from reference TRBV11-2 and TRBJ2-3, reads EAGVAQSPRYKIIEKRQSVAFWCNPISGHATLYWYQQILGQGPKLLIQFQNNGVVDDSQLPKDRFSAERLKGVDSTLKIQPAKLEDSAVYLCASSLQGNSDTQYFGPGTRLTVL.

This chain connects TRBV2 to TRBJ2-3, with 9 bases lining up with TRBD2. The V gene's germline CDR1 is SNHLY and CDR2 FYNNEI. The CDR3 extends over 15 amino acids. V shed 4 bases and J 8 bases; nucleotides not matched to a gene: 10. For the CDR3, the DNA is TGTGCCAGCAGTGGTCCAGCGGGGGGCCGAGGTACGCAGTATTTT. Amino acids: CASSGPAGGRGTQYF.

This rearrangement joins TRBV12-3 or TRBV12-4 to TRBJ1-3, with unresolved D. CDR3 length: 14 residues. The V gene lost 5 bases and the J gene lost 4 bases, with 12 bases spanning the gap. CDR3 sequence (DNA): TGTGCCAGCAGTATCAGGAACGGCGGAAACACCATATATTTT. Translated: CASSIRNGGNTIYF.

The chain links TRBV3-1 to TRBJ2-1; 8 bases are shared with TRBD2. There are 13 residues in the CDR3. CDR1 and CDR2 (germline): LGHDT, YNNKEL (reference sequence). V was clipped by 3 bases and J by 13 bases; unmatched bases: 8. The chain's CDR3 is CASSQLIAGPQFF. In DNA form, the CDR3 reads TGTGCCAGCAGCCAGTTGATAGCGGGGCCCCAGTTCTTC.

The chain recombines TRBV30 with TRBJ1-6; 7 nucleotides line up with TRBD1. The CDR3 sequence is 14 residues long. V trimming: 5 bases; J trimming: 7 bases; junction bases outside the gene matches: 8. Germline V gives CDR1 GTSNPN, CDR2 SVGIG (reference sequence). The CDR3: CAWSETGRNSPLHF. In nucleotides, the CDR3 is TGTGCCTGGTCTGAGACAGGGCGCAATTCACCCCTCCACTTT.

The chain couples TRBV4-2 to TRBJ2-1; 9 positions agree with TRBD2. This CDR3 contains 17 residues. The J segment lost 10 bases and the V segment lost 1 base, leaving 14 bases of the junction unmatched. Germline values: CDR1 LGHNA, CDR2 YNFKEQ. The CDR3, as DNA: TGTGCCAGCAGCCAAGGACGTACGCGGGGGGGCGGTGTAGAGCAGTTCTTC. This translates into CASSQGRTRGGGVEQFF.

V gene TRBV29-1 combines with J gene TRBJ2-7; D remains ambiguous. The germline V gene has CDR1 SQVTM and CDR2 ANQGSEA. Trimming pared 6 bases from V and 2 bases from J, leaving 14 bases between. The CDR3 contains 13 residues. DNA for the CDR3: TGCAGCGTGAAATGGGCCTTTACCTACGAGCAGTACTTC. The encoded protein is CSVKWAFTYEQYF.

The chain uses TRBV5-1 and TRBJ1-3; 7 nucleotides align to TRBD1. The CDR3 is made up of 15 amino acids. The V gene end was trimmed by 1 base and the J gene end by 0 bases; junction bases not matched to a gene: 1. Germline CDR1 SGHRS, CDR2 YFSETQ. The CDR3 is CASSLTGVSGNTIYF. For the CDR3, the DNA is TGCGCCAGCAGCTTGACAGGGGTCTCTGGAAACACCATATATTTT.

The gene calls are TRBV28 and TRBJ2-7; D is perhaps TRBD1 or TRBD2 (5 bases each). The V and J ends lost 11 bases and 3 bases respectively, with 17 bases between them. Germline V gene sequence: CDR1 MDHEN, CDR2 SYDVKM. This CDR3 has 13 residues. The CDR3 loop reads CACGGGASYEQYF. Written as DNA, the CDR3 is TGTGCCTGTGGGGGTGGAGCGAGCTACGAGCAGTACTTC. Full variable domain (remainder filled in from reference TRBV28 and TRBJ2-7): DVKVTQSSRYLVKRTGEKVFLECVQDMDHENMFWYRQDPGLGLRLIYFSYDVKMKEKGDIPEGYSVSREKKERFSLILESASTNQTSMYLCACGGGASYEQYFGPGTRLTVT.

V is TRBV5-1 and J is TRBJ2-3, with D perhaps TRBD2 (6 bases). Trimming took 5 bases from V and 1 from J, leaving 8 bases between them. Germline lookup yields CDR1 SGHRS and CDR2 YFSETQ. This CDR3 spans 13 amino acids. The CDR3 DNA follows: TGCGCCAGCAGACCGGGGGGCACAGATACGCAGTATTTT. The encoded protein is CASRPGGTDTQYF.